This passage covers 31 T cell receptor beta chains from one sample sequenced in a study of T cell repertoires in cytomegalovirus infection. TCRdb reprocessed the reads via MiXCR and lists one record per CDR3 protein. The table has around 530,000 distinct CDR3 sequences, 26% seen once; the top ten hold about 13%. Input material: PBMCs. Every receptor here comes from a human donor in good health (CMV status not recorded). Some clones in this sample may be carry-over from other donors' samples.

The gene calls are TRBV18 and TRBJ1-2; D may be TRBD1 (6 bases). This CDR3 comprises 13 residues. CDR1 is KGHSH, CDR2 LQKENI, per germline. Trimming took off 6 bases at V and 10 bases at J, with 18 bases between the two ends. CDR3 DNA: TGTGCCAGCTCTCCTCAAACAGGACAGCTCTACACCTTC. This translates into CASSPQTGQLYTF.

The rearrangement links TRBV29-1 to TRBJ2-7; TRBD2 agrees at 7 bases. This CDR3 is 14 amino acids long. Germline-derived CDR1 and CDR2 are SQVTM and ANQGSEA. With 6 bases clipped from V and 7 bases from J, the junction kept 15 bases outside the gene matches. The CDR3 region has the DNA TGCAGCGTATCACCGGAACTAGCGACGGGGGAGCAGTACTTC. This gives the protein CSVSPELATGEQYF.

The table lists this clonotype with a few counts. The chain is built from TRBV5-4 and TRBJ1-6, with 12 nucleotides matching TRBD1. V shed 4 bases, J shed 9 bases, and the junction held 5 bases outside the gene matches. The CDR3 consists of 15 residues. Germline lookup yields CDR1 SGHNT and CDR2 YYREEE (reference sequence). This CDR3 is CASSGTGGNSSPLHF. The CDR3 coding sequence is TGTGCCAGCAGCGGGACAGGGGGCAATAGTTCACCCCTCCACTTT.

The J gene is TRBJ2-1, the V gene TRBV6-2 or TRBV6-3; no clear D gene. The CDR3 consists of 15 residues. Germline V gives CDR1 MNHEY, CDR2 SVGEGT. Between the trimmed V and J ends, which lost 4 bases and 4 bases, there was a span of 14 bases. The CDR3 region has the DNA TGTGCCAGCAGTTTAAGCCGACTTTATTACAATGAGCAGTTCTTC. Translating it yields CASSLSRLYYNEQFF.

Note on this clonotype: Germline and junction disagree at one end, which may indicate a read error. This chain links TRBV4-1 with TRBJ2-7, with 11 bases that match TRBD1. Germline CDR1 reads MGHRA; CDR2 reads YSYEKL. CDR3 length: 15 amino acids. The DNA of the CDR3 is TGTGCCAGCAGCCGCCACGAGGGACAGGGGGACGAGCAGTACTTC. Its protein product is CASSRHEGQGDEQYF.

This chain connects TRBV28 to TRBJ1-1, with a weak D call TRBD1 (5 bases). V lost 2 bases and J lost 1, with 14 bases in between. Germline CDR1 MDHEN, CDR2 SYDVKM. There are 16 residues in the CDR3. The CDR3 DNA reads TGTGCCAGCAGTTTAATTCAGGGTCTCGGGAACACTGAAGCTTTCTTT. Translated, it gives CASSLIQGLGNTEAFF.

The V gene is TRBV5-1, the J gene TRBJ1-2; unclear D gene. With 7 bases removed from V and 4 bases from J, the gap between germline ends came to 8 bases. CDR1 SGHRS and CDR2 YFSETQ come from the germline V gene. The CDR3 has 11 amino acids. The CDR3: CASGEGYGYTF. As DNA, the CDR3 is TGCGCCAGCGGAGAGGGCTATGGCTACACCTTC.

This clonotype came up a few times. The chain employs TRBV12-3 or TRBV12-4 and TRBJ1-1; D gene unclear. This CDR3 spans 16 amino acids. Trimming took 5 bases from V and 0 from J, leaving 16 bases between them. CDR3 DNA: TGTGCCAGCAGTAACCGGCCCGAGGAGGTGAACACTGAAGCTTTCTTT. Translation: CASSNRPEEVNTEAFF.

This clonotype was counted only a few times. The V and J genes are TRBV7-3 and TRBJ2-2; D is undetermined. The V and J ends lost 1 base and 3 bases respectively, with 6 bases between them. Germline assignment: CDR1 SGHTA and CDR2 FQGTGA. There are 14 residues in the CDR3. CDR3 DNA sequence: TGTGCCAGCAGCTTAATTGGCCACACCGGGGAGCTGTTTTTT. Translating gives CASSLIGHTGELFF.

This clonotype has at least ten counts. V and J are TRBV7-2 and TRBJ2-3; D is undetermined. Per germline, CDR1 SGHTA and CDR2 FQGNSA. Deletions cut 1 base from V and 4 bases from J, with 6 bases between. This CDR3 comprises 13 residues. The CDR3 DNA reads as TGTGCCAGCAGCTTAGTGATCCCAGATACGCAGTATTTT. Amino acid sequence: CASSLVIPDTQYF. The whole variable domain, remainder taken from reference TRBV7-2 and TRBJ2-3, is GAGVSQSPSNKVTEKGKDVELRCDPISGHTALYWYRQSLGQGLEFLIYFQGNSAPDKSGLPSDRFSAERTGGSVSTLTIQRTQQEDSAVYLCASSLVIPDTQYFGPGTRLTVL.

This clonotype appeared a few times. This chain connects TRBV29-1 to TRBJ2-5; either TRBD1 or TRBD2 may supply D (5 bases each). Germline V gene sequence: CDR1 SQVTM, CDR2 ANQGSEA. Trimming left V 8 bases short and J 1 base short, with 26 bases between. The CDR3 is 17 amino acids. DNA of the CDR3: TGCAGCTCTGAGGTCTTGGAGAGGGGTATTTTCCAAGAGACCCAGTACTTC. The encoded protein is CSSEVLERGIFQETQYF.

The rearrangement links TRBV7-2 to TRBJ1-1; D not resolved. V lost 0 bases and J 1 base, leaving 9 bases between the germline ends. The CDR3 totals 15 residues. CDR1 is SGHTA and CDR2 is FQGNSA in the germline V gene. The CDR3 loop reads CASSLAPGSNTEAFF. The CDR3 DNA reads TGTGCCAGCAGCTTAGCGCCCGGCTCGAACACTGAAGCTTTCTTT.

The chain uses TRBV2 and TRBJ2-5; no reliable D call. The germline gives CDR1 SNHLY, CDR2 FYNNEI. There are 13 residues in the CDR3. Trimming pared 3 bases from V and 7 bases from J, leaving 12 bases between. The CDR3 loop reads CASSDQLRGTQYF. The CDR3 coding sequence is TGTGCCAGCAGTGATCAACTGCGCGGGACCCAGTACTTC.

The rearrangement links TRBV6-6 to TRBJ2-7; 10 nucleotides align to TRBD2. V trimming: 6 bases; J trimming: 6 bases; junction bases outside the gene matches: 11. Germline V gives CDR1 MNHNY, CDR2 SVGAGI (reference sequence). The CDR3 extends over 15 amino acids. The DNA for the CDR3 is TGTGCCAGCAGCGGCGGACTAGCGGCGAGCAGCGAGCAGTACTTC. Residues: CASSGGLAASSEQYF.

The genes are TRBV28 and TRBJ2-7; D may be TRBD2 (6 bases). The length of the CDR3 is 15 residues. Germline CDR1 MDHEN, CDR2 SYDVKM. Trimming took off 3 bases at V and 4 bases at J, with 16 bases between the two ends. CDR3 residues: CASSFGLALVYEQYF. As DNA, the CDR3 is TGTGCCAGCAGTTTTGGTCTAGCGTTGGTTTACGAGCAGTACTTC.

There are a few counts of this clonotype. This sequence joins TRBV4-3 and TRBJ1-3; D is unclear. Per germline, CDR1 LGHNA and CDR2 YSLEER. Trimming stripped 0 bases from V and 0 bases from J, with 9 bases between. CDR3 length equals 16 residues. CDR3 nucleotides: TGCGCCAGCAGCCAAGATGAGTACAACTCTGGAAACACCATATATTTT. It is translated as CASSQDEYNSGNTIYF.

This clonotype appeared many times. This rearrangement joins TRBV7-8 to TRBJ2-2; perhaps TRBD1 as D (6 bases). The CDR3 loop spans 14 amino acids. CDR1 and CDR2 (germline): SGHVS, FQNEAQ. Trimming removed 6 bases from V and 5 bases from J, with 13 bases in between. The chain's CDR3 is CASRRQELTGELFF. In DNA, the CDR3 is TGTGCCAGCAGGAGACAGGAGTTAACCGGGGAGCTGTTTTTT.

This clonotype showed up many times. The rearrangement uses TRBV7-2 and TRBJ2-7; 7 bases align to TRBD2. CDR1 and CDR2 from the germline V gene are SGHTA and FQGNSA. The ends lost 5 bases at V and 0 bases at J; junction bases unmatched: 7. The CDR3 length is 15 residues. The CDR3 spells CASSQSSGASYEQYF. CDR3 bases: TGTGCCAGCAGCCAGTCTAGCGGAGCCTCCTACGAGCAGTACTTC.

This chain uses TRBV7-6 with TRBJ2-7; perhaps TRBD1 as D (5 bases). The CDR3 totals 11 residues. V was trimmed by 2 bases and J by 6 bases, leaving 5 bases between them. Germline CDR1 and CDR2: SGHVS and FNYEAQ. The CDR3: CASSLQGEQYF. In DNA form, the CDR3 reads TGTGCCAGCAGCTTACAGGGCGAGCAGTACTTC.

The V gene is TRBV6-1, the J gene TRBJ2-5; TRBD2 aligns across 9 bases. Germline V gene sequence: CDR1 MNHNS, CDR2 SASEGT. The CDR3 totals 15 residues. V shed 7 bases and J 3 bases; nucleotides not matched to a gene: 9. The CDR3: CASNPMGLAEETQYF. The CDR3, as DNA: TGTGCCAGCAATCCCATGGGACTAGCAGAAGAGACCCAGTACTTC.

This chain joins TRBV11-2 and TRBJ2-7, with 8 bases that match TRBD2. The CDR3 contains 15 residues. Germline values: CDR1 SGHAT, CDR2 FQNNGV. The trim removed 1 base at V and 5 bases at J, leaving 7 bases unmatched. This CDR3 reads CASSLVPGGLHEQYV. CDR3 DNA: TGTGCCAGCAGCTTAGTGCCGGGAGGGTTGCACGAGCAGTACGTC.

This clonotype was seen more than once but under ten times. V gene TRBV27 combines with J gene TRBJ2-1, with D tentatively TRBD1 (6 bases). The CDR3 spans 16 residues. Trimming shortened V by 5 bases and J by 2 bases, and 16 bases separated the two germline ends. Germline CDR1 and CDR2: MNHEY and SMNVEV (reference sequence). Written as DNA, the CDR3 is TGTGCCAGCAGTGGCAGGGCAGGGGCAGCCTACAATGAGCAGTTCTTC. Translating it yields CASSGRAGAAYNEQFF.

This clonotype was recorded at least ten times. The rearrangement uses TRBV28 and TRBJ2-5; no clear D gene. Germline-derived CDR1 and CDR2 are MDHEN and SYDVKM. The V end was cut by 6 bases, the J end by 1 base, with 15 bases between. The CDR3 runs 15 residues. CDR3 loop: CASSPMGGFQETQYF. The CDR3 region has the DNA TGTGCCAGCAGCCCCATGGGCGGATTCCAAGAGACCCAGTACTTC.

This clonotype was counted many times. This chain connects TRBV12-5 to TRBJ1-1; a weak D match, TRBD1 (5 bases). Germline CDR1 is LGHNT and CDR2 is FRNRAP. The CDR3 loop spans 16 amino acids. Trimming took 0 bases from V and 6 from J, leaving 17 bases between them. CDR3 nucleotide sequence: TGTGCTAGTGGTTTGGTCGTTGGGGGGATAGTCCCTGAAGCTTTCTTT. Protein product: CASGLVVGGIVPEAFF.

This clonotype was counted a few times. The rearrangement uses TRBV29-1 and TRBJ2-1; D is perhaps TRBD2 (6 bases). The CDR3 is 16 amino acids. CDR1 and CDR2 (germline): SQVTM, ANQGSEA. The V and J ends lost 2 bases and 1 base respectively, with 15 bases between them. This CDR3 is CSVEKGLFPSYNEQFF. The DNA of the CDR3 is TGCAGCGTTGAAAAGGGACTGTTCCCTTCCTACAATGAGCAGTTCTTC.

This clonotype was found a few times. The CDR3 DNA follows: TGTGCCAGCAGAGTCAGACTAGCGGGAGAAACCGGGGAGCTGTTTTTT. Residues: CASRVRLAGETGELFF. The chain has TRBV7-2 and TRBJ2-2; 12 positions match TRBD2. Germline V gene sequence: CDR1 SGHTA, CDR2 FQGNSA. The CDR3 is 16 residues long. J was trimmed by 5 bases and V by 6 bases; bases with no gene match: 7.

This chain links TRBV4-1 with TRBJ1-2, with D possibly being TRBD1 (5 bases). Germline V gene sequence: CDR1 MGHRA, CDR2 YSYEKL. Deletions cut 0 bases from V and 6 bases from J, with 11 bases between. The CDR3 runs 14 residues. The CDR3 DNA is TGCGCCAGCAGCCAAGATCTCCGGGGGGATGGCTACACCTTC. As protein: CASSQDLRGDGYTF.

Comment on this clonotype: A much bigger clone sits one base away, suggesting this may be a read error. This chain connects TRBV7-2 to TRBJ1-3; 7 bases align to TRBD1. Germline lookup yields CDR1 SGHTA and CDR2 FQGNSA. This CDR3 has 14 amino acids. CDR3 region: CPSRRQGAGNTIYF. DNA of the CDR3: TGTCCCAGCAGACGACAGGGAGCTGGAAACACCATATATTTT.

This clonotype was seen many times. The chain links TRBV20-1 to TRBJ2-1, with TRBD2 matching over 10 bases. The CDR3 is 15 residues long. Trimming at V came to 4 bases and at J to 0 bases, leaving 3 bases not matched to a gene. Germline V gives CDR1 DFQATT, CDR2 SNEGSKA (reference sequence). The CDR3 DNA sequence: TGCAGTGCTATAGCGGGAGGACTCTCCTACAATGAGCAGTTCTTC. Protein product: CSAIAGGLSYNEQFF.

The table lists this clonotype with many counts. The chain carries TRBV12-3 or TRBV12-4 and TRBJ1-3; D unclear. The CDR3 has 15 residues. The germline V and J ends were trimmed by 6 bases and 0 bases, with 12 bases remaining between them. CDR3 nucleotide sequence: TGTGCCAGCAGCAAGGGTGGAGCCTCTGGAAACACCATATATTTT. Its protein product is CASSKGGASGNTIYF.

The chain recombines TRBV12-3 or TRBV12-4 with TRBJ2-3, with TRBD2 matching over 12 bases. V was clipped by 6 bases and J by 6 bases; unmatched bases: 4. The CDR3 contains 14 residues. The DNA of the CDR3 is TGTGCCAGCAGGGTCGGGACTAGCGGGGATACGCAGTATTTT. Translating it yields CASRVGTSGDTQYF.